This T cell receptor beta chain was observed in a study of post-analysis software for immune sequencing data. Study-wide findings and caveats: The five TRBV segments detected at higher frequency in patients than in controls included TRBV5-6, TRBV5-1 and TRBV20-1.

Incorporated into the TCR beta cDNA libraries were unique molecular identifiers, which served to reduce PCR and sequencing biases. From the PCR reads, TCRdb called clonotypes with MiXCR, one entry per CDR3 protein. The data hold about 570,000 distinct CDR3 sequences, with less than 40% observed a single time. The V end lost 6 bases, the J end lost 2 bases, and 10 bases lay between the germline ends. CDR3 length equals 12 residues. Germline V gene lookup returns CDR1 DFQATT and CDR2 SNEGSKA (reference sequence). Concerning this clonotype itself: Its antigen is currently unknown.

This receptor was obtained from a girl aged 2-17 years with multiple sclerosis. Sequencing input: blood. The chain couples TRBV20-1 to TRBJ1-1; D gene ambiguous. The CDR3 spells CSAKAGNTEAFF. The CDR3 DNA follows: TGCAGTGCCAAAGCGGGTAACACTGAAGCTTTCTTT.